Presented here are 28 T cell receptor beta chains from one specimen sequenced in a study of T cell changes during pregnancy in multiple sclerosis. Profiling relied on immunoSEQ multiplex PCR, and the TCRdb table lists in-frame clones only, not all of them. The data hold tens of thousands of clones, with over 80% observed a single time. The sequenced material came from peripheral blood. Every receptor here comes from a female donor with multiple sclerosis, enrolled in a pregnancy study.

The V gene is TRBV6-1, the J gene TRBJ2-1; TRBD2 matches 8 bases. Germline CDR1 is MNHNS and CDR2 is SASEGT. There are 14 residues in the CDR3. V was clipped by 7 bases and J by 5 bases; unmatched bases: 7. CDR3 in DNA: TGTGCCAGCATCAAGCGGGAGTGGAACAATGAGCAGTTCTTC. This translates into CASIKREWNNEQFF.

V usage is TRBV10-3 and J usage is TRBJ1-3; tentatively, D is TRBD1 (6 bases). CDR3 length equals 16 residues. CDR1 ENHRY and CDR2 SYGVKD come from the germline V gene. The V end was cut by 5 bases, the J end by 4 bases, with 18 bases between. The CDR3 bases are TGTGCCATCAGTACCGGGACAACATTCCCAGGAAACACCATATATTTT. Protein product: CAISTGTTFPGNTIYF.

The CDR3: CASRDGGLGYTF. DNA of the CDR3: TGTGCCAGCAGGGACGGGGGTCTCGGCTACACCTTC. The V and J genes are TRBV28 and TRBJ1-2, with D maybe TRBD1 (5 bases). The V end was cut by 6 bases, the J end by 8 bases, with 13 bases between. The CDR3 covers 12 residues. CDR1 is MDHEN and CDR2 is SYDVKM in the germline V gene.

The rearrangement joins TRBV28 to TRBJ2-7; perhaps TRBD2 as D (5 bases). V was trimmed by 5 bases and J by 2 bases, leaving 10 bases between them. This CDR3 is built from 13 residues. CDR1 is MDHEN and CDR2 is SYDVKM in the germline V gene. The CDR3 reads CASSMTITYEQYF. Here the CDR3 DNA reads TGTGCCAGCAGTATGACTATTACCTACGAGCAGTACTTC. The whole variable domain, remainder taken from reference TRBV28 and TRBJ2-7, is DVKVTQSSRYLVKRTGEKVFLECVQDMDHENMFWYRQDPGLGLRLIYFSYDVKMKEKGDIPEGYSVSREKKERFSLILESASTNQTSMYLCASSMTITYEQYFGPGTRLTVT.

The chain carries TRBV7-2 and TRBJ1-1, with 7 bases fitting TRBD1. The germline gives CDR1 SGHTA, CDR2 FQGNSA. J lost 9 bases, V lost 1 base, and 5 bases had no gene match. The CDR3 covers 13 residues. DNA of the CDR3: TGTGCCAGCAGCTTAGAGTGGACAGGCCAAGCTTTCTTT. This gives the protein CASSLEWTGQAFF. The full variable domain, with the rest looked up from reference TRBV7-2 and TRBJ1-1, is GAGVSQSPSNKVTEKGKDVELRCDPISGHTALYWYRQSLGQGLEFLIYFQGNSAPDKSGLPSDRFSAERTGGSVSTLTIQRTQQEDSAVYLCASSLEWTGQAFFGQGTRLTVV.

This chain uses TRBV27 with TRBJ2-1, with 7 bases identical to TRBD2. After removal of 5 bases from V and 0 bases from J, the junction contained 7 bases not matched to a gene. This CDR3 is built from 16 residues. Germline V lookup: CDR1 MNHEY, CDR2 SMNVEV (reference sequence). This CDR3 is CASSAGRMSSYNEQFF. Here the CDR3 DNA reads TGTGCCAGCAGTGCCGGGAGGATGAGCTCCTACAATGAGCAGTTCTTC.

V is TRBV5-6 and J is TRBJ2-5, with TRBD1 matching 8 bases. V lost 0 bases and J lost 4; bases outside the gene matches: 2. The CDR3 has 14 amino acids. Germline CDR1 SGHDT, CDR2 YYEEEE. DNA for the CDR3: TGTGCCAGCAGCTTGGCCACAGGGGGAGAGACCCAGTACTTC. It is translated as CASSLATGGETQYF.

The chain is built from TRBV5-1 and TRBJ2-5, with D maybe TRBD2 (5 bases). Per the germline V gene, CDR1 is SGHRS and CDR2 is YFSETQ. This CDR3 comprises 14 residues. The V end was cut by 6 bases, the J end by 5 bases, with 17 bases between. CDR3 sequence: CASTTVGVAETQYF. CDR3 in DNA: TGCGCCAGCACCACCGTCGGGGTCGCGGAGACCCAGTACTTC.

The J gene is TRBJ2-7, the V gene TRBV30; D possibly uses TRBD1 or TRBD2 (6 bases each). V was pared by 5 bases and J by 4 bases, with 12 bases between. The CDR3 runs 12 residues. Germline V gene lookup returns CDR1 GTSNPN and CDR2 SVGIG (reference sequence). The CDR3 protein is CAWAGHFYEQYF. The CDR3 nucleotides are TGTGCCTGGGCGGGACATTTTTACGAGCAGTACTTC.

The chain recombines TRBV19 with TRBJ1-5; D is uncertain. The germline V gene has CDR1 LNHDA and CDR2 SQIVND (reference sequence). This CDR3 has 14 amino acids. The V and J ends lost 3 bases and 9 bases respectively, with 15 bases between them. The CDR3: CASSIGTPHGPQHF. The DNA of the CDR3 is TGTGCCAGTAGTATTGGCACCCCCCACGGGCCCCAGCATTTT. The full variable domain, in which reference TRBV19 and TRBJ1-5 provide the parts outside the CDR3, is DGGITQSPKYLFRKEGQNVTLSCEQNLNHDAMYWYRQDPGQGLRLIYYSQIVNDFQKGDIAEGYSVSREKKESFPLTVTSAQKNPTAFYLCASSIGTPHGPQHFGDGTRLSIL.

The chain has TRBV14 and TRBJ2-3; TRBD2 aligns across 9 bases. The V and J ends lost 8 bases and 6 bases, in that order; junction bases with no gene match: 12. Germline CDR1 reads SGHDN; CDR2 reads FVKESK. CDR3 length: 15 residues. CDR3 loop: CASGRTSDRTDTQYF. The CDR3 DNA sequence: TGTGCCAGCGGGAGGACTAGCGATAGGACTGATACGCAGTATTTT.

The chain couples TRBV5-1 to TRBJ1-2; 8 bases match TRBD1. The trim removed 0 bases at V and 6 bases at J, leaving 7 bases unmatched. Germline CDR1 and CDR2: SGHRS and YFSETQ. CDR3 length: 15 amino acids. The DNA for the CDR3 is TGCGCCAGCAGCTTGGCCCTGGGACAGGAACATGGCTACACCTTC. This sequence encodes CASSLALGQEHGYTF.

J is TRBJ2-3 and V is TRBV6-6, with D perhaps TRBD2 (5 bases). Germline V gives CDR1 MNHNY, CDR2 SVGAGI (reference sequence). The CDR3 sequence is 15 residues long. The V end was cut by 6 bases, the J end by 0 bases, with 13 bases between. The CDR3 nucleotides read TGTGCCAGCAGGCACTCGCGGGCGAGCACAGATACGCAGTATTTT. Its translation is CASRHSRASTDTQYF.

The chain combines TRBV11-2 with TRBJ1-4; D ambiguous. Trimming pared 4 bases from V and 8 bases from J, leaving 8 bases between. This CDR3 spans 12 amino acids. Germline-derived CDR1 and CDR2 are SGHAT and FQNNGV. In nucleotides, the CDR3 is TGTGCCAGCAGCTCGATCGGGGAAAAACTGTTTTTT. Translating gives CASSSIGEKLFF.

This clone showed up just a few times. The chain recombines TRBV7-9 with TRBJ1-1; 7 bases match TRBD1. V was clipped by 5 bases and J by 0 bases; unmatched bases: 6. The CDR3 has 15 amino acids. Germline CDR1 is SEHNR and CDR2 is FQNEAQ (reference sequence). CDR3 region: CASSPGQFMNTEAFF. The CDR3 DNA reads TGTGCCAGCAGCCCGGGACAGTTTATGAACACTGAAGCTTTCTTT.

The rearrangement joins TRBV2 to TRBJ2-3; no clear D. CDR1 and CDR2 from the germline V gene are SNHLY and FYNNEI. The V and J ends lost 10 bases and 4 bases respectively, with 21 bases between them. CDR3 length equals 15 residues. CDR3 sequence: CATNPGPPSPDTQYF. The CDR3 coding sequence is TGTGCCACTAACCCCGGACCCCCGAGCCCAGATACGCAGTATTTT.

The CDR3 region is CASSAGNLEADTQYF. Here the CDR3 DNA reads TGTGCCAGCAGCGCGGGAAACTTAGAGGCAGATACGCAGTATTTT. This chain uses TRBV6-4 with TRBJ2-3; a possible D gene is TRBD2 (6 bases). V lost 6 bases and J 4 bases, leaving 17 bases between the germline ends. This CDR3 contains 15 residues. CDR1 MRHNA and CDR2 SNTAGT come from the germline V gene.

This chain connects TRBV7-2 to TRBJ2-1, with 13 bases identical to TRBD2. With V trimmed by 7 bases and J by 7 bases, 7 bases remained unmatched. The CDR3 extends over 15 amino acids. Per germline, CDR1 SGHTA and CDR2 FQGNSA. The CDR3 region has the DNA TGTGCCAGCACCCCGGGACTAGCGGGGACAAATGAGCAGTTCTTC. Translation: CASTPGLAGTNEQFF.

The CDR3 sequence is CASSYQGGNQPQHF. CDR3 DNA: TGTGCCAGCAGTTATCAGGGTGGCAATCAGCCCCAGCATTTT. V usage is TRBV27 and J usage is TRBJ1-5; TRBD1 might be the D (5 bases). The V end lost 4 bases, the J end lost 2 bases, and 9 bases lay between the germline ends. This CDR3 comprises 14 residues. Germline lookup yields CDR1 MNHEY and CDR2 SMNVEV (reference sequence).

The gene calls are TRBV19 and TRBJ2-1; TRBD2 aligns across 7 bases. CDR3 length: 14 amino acids. Germline-derived CDR1 and CDR2 are LNHDA and SQIVND (reference sequence). Unmatched junction bases numbered 6, after V lost 5 bases and J lost 5 bases. CDR3 bases: TGTGCCAGTAGTTCGGCGGGAGATCACAATGAGCAGTTCTTC. Protein: CASSSAGDHNEQFF. Full variable domain (remainder filled in from reference TRBV19 and TRBJ2-1): DGGITQSPKYLFRKEGQNVTLSCEQNLNHDAMYWYRQDPGQGLRLIYYSQIVNDFQKGDIAEGYSVSREKKESFPLTVTSAQKNPTAFYLCASSSAGDHNEQFFGPGTRLTVL.

A single count supports this clone. The V call is TRBV11-2, the J call TRBJ2-3; 9 bases fit TRBD1. Germline V gene data show CDR1 as SGHAT and CDR2 as FQNNGV. The CDR3 spans 16 residues. Losses at the gene ends were 5 bases for V and 3 bases for J; bases not matched to a gene: 9. DNA for the CDR3: TGTGCCAGCAGCCCGGGACAGGGAGGGTGGACAGATACGCAGTATTTT. Amino acid sequence: CASSPGQGGWTDTQYF.

The chain has TRBV19 and TRBJ2-7; D call uncertain. Germline V gene data show CDR1 as LNHDA and CDR2 as SQIVND (reference sequence). Trimming left V 4 bases short and J 6 bases short, with 16 bases between. CDR3 length: 14 residues. DNA of the CDR3: TGTGCCAGTAGTACCCGGGCGCCCTACTCCGAGCAGTACTTC. Its translation: CASSTRAPYSEQYF.

This sequence joins TRBV10-3 and TRBJ2-3, with 12 bases matching TRBD2. The CDR3 sequence is 18 residues long. Trimming took 3 bases from V and 2 from J; bases not matched to a gene: 9. Germline CDR1 reads ENHRY; CDR2 reads SYGVKD. The CDR3 loop reads CAISDLWSSGRDTDTQYF. The CDR3 DNA is TGTGCCATCAGTGATCTGTGGTCTAGCGGGAGGGACACAGATACGCAGTATTTT.

The table lists this clone with a count of one. The chain is built from TRBV7-2 and TRBJ1-5; D is possibly TRBD1 (6 bases). Trimming left V 2 bases short and J 0 bases short, with 14 bases between. The germline V gene has CDR1 SGHTA and CDR2 FQGNSA. The CDR3 is 17 amino acids. The CDR3, as DNA: TGTGCCAGCAGCTTATGGGGACAATACTATAGCAATCAGCCCCAGCATTTT. Amino acid sequence: CASSLWGQYYSNQPQHF.

The gene calls are TRBV5-6 and TRBJ2-5, with D possibly called TRBD1 or TRBD2 (6 bases each). The germline V gene has CDR1 SGHDT and CDR2 YYEEEE. The V and J ends lost 0 bases and 5 bases respectively, with 8 bases between them. This CDR3 has 13 amino acids. In nucleotides, the CDR3 is TGTGCCAGCAGCTTGGCCGGGGGCGAGACCCAGTACTTC. As protein: CASSLAGGETQYF.

The chain carries TRBV9 and TRBJ1-1; D unresolved. V shed 3 bases and J shed 5 bases, with 17 bases lying between them. The CDR3 has 15 residues. In germline, CDR1 is SGDLS, CDR2 YYNGEE. Here the CDR3 DNA reads TGTGCCAGCAGCGGAGGGTCGGACCCCCCAACTGAAGCTTTCTTT. It translates to CASSGGSDPPTEAFF.

The V and J genes are TRBV6-5 and TRBJ1-2; D not resolved. V was shortened by 6 bases and J by 10 bases, with 12 bases between the two germline ends. The CDR3 covers 11 residues. Germline V gene data show CDR1 as MNHEY and CDR2 as SVGAGI. CDR3 protein: CASRQSPFYTF. CDR3 bases: TGTGCCAGCAGGCAAAGTCCCTTCTACACCTTC.

This sequence joins TRBV5-1 and TRBJ1-5; perhaps TRBD1 as D (6 bases). This CDR3 spans 14 amino acids. The V end was cut by 4 bases, the J end by 6 bases, with 14 bases between. Germline V gene lookup returns CDR1 SGHRS and CDR2 YFSETQ. The CDR3 DNA follows: TGCGCCAGCAGCCCGAGGGGGGGTGCTCAGCCCCAGCATTTT. Its translation: CASSPRGGAQPQHF.